The present TCR beta chain was sequenced within a study of blood T cell repertoires in COVID-19. Study as a whole: The study drew acute and convalescent COVID-19 samples from the United States, Italy and Spain. In each case, the material was cDNA or gDNA derived from T cells, B-cell-depleted T cells, or PBMCs.

Germline values: CDR1 SGHTA, CDR2 FQGTGA. The ends lost 2 bases at V and 4 bases at J; junction bases unmatched: 3. The CDR3 is 15 residues long. Authors' methods: Amplification from reference gene primers served as the basis for estimated nucleated cell counts. Assay used: immunoSEQ multiplex PCR; TCRdb lists only in-frame clones, some missing. The V and J calls and clone size come from that table; D and trimming were worked out from the DNA. The table has approximately 280,000 clones, 70% to 90% seen once; the top ten hold around 5.5%. Sequenced sample: peripheral blood. The rearrangement joins TRBV7-3 to TRBJ2-3; 10 bases are a match to TRBD1. This clonotype originated in a man aged 50 to 60 with active or convalescent COVID-19. The CDR3 DNA sequence: TGTGCCAGCAGCTTAGGGGGACAGGGGTCAGATACGCAGTATTTT. It codes for CASSLGGQGSDTQYF.